What follows are 21 T cell receptor beta chains derived from one specimen sequenced in a study of T cells in tuberculosis. Time point reported: new active TB diagnosis, blood taken before or within 7 days of starting treatment. Profiling relied on immunoSEQ multiplex PCR, and the TCRdb table lists in-frame clones only, not all of them. The table shows tens of thousands of clones, with about 95% occurring only once. This specimen consisted of PBMCs, obtained at tuberculosis diagnosis. These receptors were taken from an adult with tuberculosis.

This clone was picked up one time. This chain connects TRBV10-3 to TRBJ2-3; 14 nucleotides line up with TRBD2. Per the germline V gene, CDR1 is ENHRY and CDR2 is SYGVKD. CDR3 length: 19 residues. Trimming cost V 10 bases and J 4 bases; bases outside gene matches: 19. CDR3 sequence reads: CATRGITGTSGRSADTQYF. CDR3 nucleotide sequence: TGTGCCACCAGAGGGATAACCGGGACTAGCGGGAGAAGTGCAGATACGCAGTATTTT.

The chain couples TRBV5-5 to TRBJ1-6; D remains unclear. CDR1 SGHKS and CDR2 YYEKEE come from the germline V gene (reference sequence). Trimming took off 3 bases at V and 9 bases at J, with 10 bases between the two ends. The CDR3 sequence is 13 residues long. The CDR3 DNA is TGTGCCAGCAGCTCACACCCCAGTTCACCCCTCCACTTT. Translating gives CASSSHPSSPLHF.

The J gene is TRBJ1-2, the V gene TRBV25-1, with no clear D. The length of the CDR3 is 12 residues. The germline gives CDR1 MGHDK, CDR2 SYGVNS. Deletions cut 2 bases from V and 5 bases from J, with 6 bases between. The CDR3 bases are TGTGCCAGCAGTGAAGGAGGGTATGGCTACACCTTC. Protein: CASSEGGYGYTF.

This clone was found a few times. The chain employs TRBV5-6 and TRBJ1-2; 9 nucleotides agree with TRBD1. The CDR3 runs to 14 residues. Unmatched junction bases numbered 6, after V lost 2 bases and J lost 7 bases. CDR1 and CDR2 from the germline V gene are SGHDT and YYEEEE. The CDR3 loop reads CASSFGLQGAGYTF. The CDR3 region has the DNA TGTGCCAGCAGCTTCGGTTTACAGGGGGCTGGCTACACCTTC.

The chain is built from TRBV7-2 and TRBJ2-2, with 7 bases lining up with TRBD2. Germline V gene sequence: CDR1 SGHTA, CDR2 FQGNSA. This CDR3 has 17 amino acids. Trimming took 4 bases from V and 6 from J; bases not matched to a gene: 14. CDR3 residues: CASSSAGRAWTPGELFF. The CDR3 DNA follows: TGTGCCAGCAGCTCCGCAGGGAGGGCGTGGACACCCGGGGAGCTGTTTTTT.

This chain connects TRBV20-1 to TRBJ2-1; no definite D call. V was shortened by 5 bases and J by 8 bases, with 10 bases between the two germline ends. The CDR3 extends over 11 amino acids. Germline CDR1 reads DFQATT; CDR2 reads SNEGSKA (reference sequence). The CDR3, as DNA: TGCAGTGCTTCATTAGTCGATGAGCAGTTCTTC. It encodes CSASLVDEQFF.

The chain is built from TRBV19 and TRBJ2-5; 10 positions match TRBD2. V gave up 5 bases and J gave up 4 bases; unmatched junction bases: 1. The CDR3 spans 13 residues. CDR1 is LNHDA, CDR2 SQIVND, per germline (reference sequence). This CDR3 is CASSRLAGETQYF. CDR3 DNA: TGTGCCAGTAGTCGACTAGCGGGAGAGACCCAGTACTTC.

The chain employs TRBV10-2 and TRBJ2-5; perhaps TRBD1 as D (5 bases). CDR3 size: 14 residues. V was shortened by 2 bases and J by 3 bases, with 10 bases between the two germline ends. The germline V gene encodes CDR1 WSHSY and CDR2 SAAADI. The CDR3 loop is CASSELTAKETQYF. Written as DNA, the CDR3 is TGCGCCAGCAGTGAGCTGACAGCTAAAGAGACCCAGTACTTC.

The chain links TRBV29-1 to TRBJ2-5, with 9 bases fitting TRBD1. The CDR3 runs to 14 residues. Germline V CDR1 and CDR2: SQVTM, ANQGSEA. J lost 3 bases, V lost 6 bases, and 8 bases had no gene match. CDR3 DNA sequence: TGCAGCGTGGAACCGGGACAGGGAAAAGAGACCCAGTACTTC. Residues: CSVEPGQGKETQYF.

J is TRBJ1-3 and V is TRBV30; TRBD1 agrees at 7 bases. Trimming took 5 bases from V and 3 from J; bases not matched to a gene: 7. Germline-derived CDR1 and CDR2 are GTSNPN and SVGIG (reference sequence). The CDR3 has 14 amino acids. DNA for the CDR3: TGTGCCTGGGCGAGGGGGCTTGGTGGAAACACCATATATTTT. This gives the protein CAWARGLGGNTIYF. The variable domain in full, completed from reference TRBV30 and TRBJ1-3, reads SQTIHQWPATLVQPVGSPLSLECTVEGTSNPNLYWYRQAAGRGLQLLFYSVGIGQISSEVPQNLSASRPQDRQFILSSKKLLLSDSGFYLCAWARGLGGNTIYFGEGSWLTVV.

The rearrangement uses TRBV28 and TRBJ1-2; TRBD1 agrees at 8 bases. V lost 10 bases to trimming and J lost 6 bases; unmatched junction nucleotides: 7. Looked up from germline, CDR1 is MDHEN and CDR2 is SYDVKM. The CDR3 consists of 12 residues. The CDR3 sequence is CATATGVHGYTF. The CDR3, as DNA: TGTGCCACTGCGACAGGGGTGCATGGCTACACCTTC.

This CDR3 is CASSKNPGQGWDAFF. The CDR3 nucleotides read TGCGCCAGCAGCAAAAACCCGGGACAGGGATGGGATGCTTTCTTT. The chain joins TRBV5-1 to TRBJ1-1, with 9 bases matching TRBD1. The CDR3 covers 15 residues. V was clipped by 4 bases and J by 11 bases; unmatched bases: 15. The germline V gene encodes CDR1 SGHRS and CDR2 YFSETQ.

CDR3 region: CASSPYLGTPGNTIYF. In DNA, the CDR3 is TGTGCCAGCAGCCCCTACCTCGGGACTCCGGGAAACACCATATATTTT. The chain carries TRBV7-2 and TRBJ1-3, with D maybe TRBD1 (5 bases). The CDR3 is made up of 16 amino acids. Germline loops: CDR1 SGHTA, CDR2 FQGNSA. Between the trimmed V and J ends, which lost 5 bases and 4 bases, there was a span of 18 bases.

In DNA, the CDR3 is TGTGCCAGCAGCTTGGGGGAGGGCCGATACGAGCAGTACTTC. Protein: CASSLGEGRYEQYF. This sequence joins TRBV5-6 and TRBJ2-7; 7 positions agree with TRBD2. The V gene end was trimmed by 0 bases and the J gene end by 4 bases; junction bases not matched to a gene: 4. The CDR3 extends over 14 amino acids. Germline CDR1 and CDR2: SGHDT and YYEEEE.

The chain is built from TRBV30 and TRBJ2-7, with 10 nucleotides matching TRBD1. The junction had 9 bases not matched to a gene; V was cut back by 2 bases and J by 5 bases. Germline-derived CDR1 and CDR2 are GTSNPN and SVGIG (reference sequence). The CDR3 extends over 15 amino acids. The CDR3 loop is CAWSTPGQGIHEQYF. The CDR3 region has the DNA TGTGCCTGGAGTACCCCGGGACAGGGGATCCACGAGCAGTACTTC.

The chain uses TRBV5-1 and TRBJ1-1, with 12 nucleotides matching TRBD1. CDR3 length: 15 amino acids. V trimming: 4 bases; J trimming: 3 bases; junction bases outside the gene matches: 4. Germline V gene sequence: CDR1 SGHRS, CDR2 YFSETQ. Written as DNA, the CDR3 is TGCGCCAGCAGCCAAGGGACAGGGGGCCACACTGAAGCTTTCTTT. This encodes CASSQGTGGHTEAFF.

This clone was observed once. V is TRBV9 and J is TRBJ1-4; D unclear. This CDR3 has 15 amino acids. Germline V gene sequence: CDR1 SGDLS, CDR2 YYNGEE. V was clipped by 3 bases and J by 4 bases, with 13 bases between them. The CDR3 loop is CASSARGGSNEKLFF. The CDR3 DNA reads as TGTGCCAGCAGCGCTAGAGGAGGGAGTAATGAAAAACTGTTTTTT.

The chain combines TRBV11-2 with TRBJ2-7, with a tentative D call TRBD2 (5 bases). Germline CDR1 reads SGHAT; CDR2 reads FQNNGV. Between the trimmed V and J ends, which lost 5 bases and 4 bases, there was a span of 9 bases. The CDR3 totals 12 residues. The DNA of the CDR3 is TGTGCCAGCAGCGCCCCGGGATACGAGCAGTACTTC. Residues: CASSAPGYEQYF.

This clone has a single count. CDR3 protein: CASSFRAGSTDTQYF. The CDR3 region has the DNA TGTGCCAGCAGCTTTCGGGCGGGATCCACAGATACGCAGTATTTT. J is TRBJ2-3 and V is TRBV5-5; perhaps TRBD2 as D (6 bases). V was shortened by 2 bases and J by 2 bases, with 12 bases between the two germline ends. CDR3 size: 15 residues. Germline loops: CDR1 SGHKS, CDR2 YYEKEE (reference sequence).

The chain links TRBV5-6 to TRBJ1-2, with no clear D. Trimming removed 0 bases from V and 4 bases from J, with 13 bases in between. Germline values: CDR1 SGHDT, CDR2 YYEEEE. The CDR3 extends over 15 amino acids. The CDR3 DNA is TGTGCCAGCAGCTTGGTTAGCGCGGTTAGCTATGGCTACACCTTC. Its translation: CASSLVSAVSYGYTF.

The chain couples TRBV4-2 to TRBJ2-3; possibly TRBD1 for D (6 bases). This CDR3 region has 17 residues. Germline lookup yields CDR1 LGHNA and CDR2 YNFKEQ. Deletions cut 5 bases from V and 2 bases from J, with 20 bases between. CDR3 loop: CASSERTDRRNTDTQYF. In nucleotides, the CDR3 is TGTGCCAGCAGCGAACGAACAGACAGGAGAAACACAGATACGCAGTATTTT.